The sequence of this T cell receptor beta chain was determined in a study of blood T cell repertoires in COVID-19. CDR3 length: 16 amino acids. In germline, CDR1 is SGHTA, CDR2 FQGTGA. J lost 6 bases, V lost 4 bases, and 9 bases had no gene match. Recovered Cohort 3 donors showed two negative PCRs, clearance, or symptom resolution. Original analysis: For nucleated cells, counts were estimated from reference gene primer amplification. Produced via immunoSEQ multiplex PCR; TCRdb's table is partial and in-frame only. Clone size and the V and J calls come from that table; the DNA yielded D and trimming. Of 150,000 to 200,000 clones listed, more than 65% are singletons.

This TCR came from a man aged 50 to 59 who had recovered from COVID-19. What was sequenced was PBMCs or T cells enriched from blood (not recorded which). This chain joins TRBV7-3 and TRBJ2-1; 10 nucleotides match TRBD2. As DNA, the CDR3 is TGTGCCAGCAGCTCCTCCTCTAGCGGGGGTTTCAATGAGCAGTTCTTC. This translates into CASSSSSSGGFNEQFF.